This entry describes one T cell receptor (beta chain). Its specificity is not known. This sample stems from a study of a mutant IDH1 vaccine in newly diagnosed glioma. General study points: Pseudoprogression showed no apparent link to changes in top peripheral T cell clonotypes.

Stated time point: baseline, week 1 (first vaccination visit). Documented treatment: pre-vaccination baseline after standard-of-care therapy. Produced via immunoSEQ multiplex PCR; TCRdb's table is partial and in-frame only. The sample holds 80,000 to 100,000 clones; 82% are singletons and the top ten take about 5.2%. Deletions cut 10 bases from V and 6 bases from J, with 11 bases between. The CDR3 has 11 residues. Germline CDR1 reads MNHEY; CDR2 reads SVGAGI. The receptor's source is a man between 40 and 49 years old with glioma. Some clones in this sample may be carry-over from other donors' samples. V is TRBV6-5 and J is TRBJ2-3; the D gene is possibly TRBD2 (6 bases). Specimen: PBMCs, collected from a glioma patient treated with radiotherapy, temozolomide or both. The CDR3 region is CATQRGDTQYF. CDR3 bases: TGTGCCACCCAACGGGGGGATACGCAGTATTTT.